Each of the 5 T cell receptor beta chains below was sequenced from the same sample in a study of blood T cell repertoires in COVID-19 (dated by TCRdb to the early 2020s). Library construction relied on the immunoSEQ multiplex PCR assay. Here the immuneACCESS table is served through TCRdb, limited to in-frame sequences with V and J called. Missing clones are a known gap in these copies; in checked studies unresolved V genes cover under half, and the rest lacks a known reason. In this sample the table shows 60,000 or so clones, nearly 80% of which occur a single time. The top ten clonotypes cover about 25% of the sample. The sample taken for sequencing was peripheral blood. The source of these receptors is a human donor in a cohort sampled during active COVID-19.

This clone was recorded only once. The chain has TRBV11-3 and TRBJ1-1; D gene unclear. This CDR3 region has 13 residues. Trimming pared 0 bases from V and 6 bases from J, leaving 8 bases between. CDR1 is SGHNT and CDR2 is YENEEA in the germline V gene. The CDR3 here is CASSLDRASEAFF. The CDR3, as DNA: TGTGCCAGCAGCTTAGATCGCGCCTCTGAAGCTTTCTTT.

The chain links TRBV30 to TRBJ2-2, with a tentative D call TRBD2 (6 bases). The CDR3 has 13 residues. Germline CDR1 is GTSNPN and CDR2 is SVGIG (reference sequence). The V end was cut by 5 bases, the J end by 1 base, with 8 bases between. The CDR3 sequence: CAWGGMNTGELFF. In DNA form, the CDR3 reads TGTGCCTGGGGCGGGATGAACACCGGGGAGCTGTTTTTT.

The chain uses TRBV18 and TRBJ2-1; 8 bases align to TRBD2. With V trimmed by 2 bases and J by 7 bases, 7 bases remained unmatched. The CDR3 contains 15 residues. Germline V gene lookup returns CDR1 KGHSH and CDR2 LQKENI. The CDR3 sequence is CASSPYGREGNEQFF. For the CDR3, the DNA is TGTGCCAGCTCACCATACGGGAGGGAAGGTAATGAGCAGTTCTTC.

The rearrangement joins TRBV2 to TRBJ2-5; TRBD1 matches at 7 bases. This CDR3 has 14 residues. V trimming: 4 bases; J trimming: 4 bases; junction bases outside the gene matches: 6. Germline CDR1 SNHLY, CDR2 FYNNEI. The DNA for the CDR3 is TGTGCCAGCAGTGTCAGGGGGTCGGGAGAGACCCAGTACTTC. Amino acid sequence: CASSVRGSGETQYF.

The CDR3 DNA follows: TGTGCCAGCAGCCGGGCCCGGACTAGCGGGAGTTGGGGGGCAGGCACAGATACGCAGTATTTT. It is translated as CASSRARTSGSWGAGTDTQYF. The chain couples TRBV4-2 to TRBJ2-3; TRBD2 agrees at 13 bases. V was clipped by 4 bases and J by 1 base; unmatched bases: 17. From germline, CDR1 is LGHNA and CDR2 YNFKEQ. The CDR3 length is 21 residues.